The clone carrying this TCR beta chain has just one count. Its antigen remains unidentified. The CDR3 does not close with the conserved phenylalanine or tryptophan, likely indicating a read error. The data originate from a study of T cell repertoires in cytomegalovirus infection. On the study more broadly: CMV infection and matching HLA type were both indicated by public TCR beta signatures. Study conclusions and caveats: The cumulative frequency of public TCR beta families identified carriers of CMV plus the relevant HLA. The ex vivo response showed dominance by HLA-C-restricted CMV-specific TCR beta clonotypes.

Via MiXCR, TCRdb re-called the reads, giving one row per CDR3 protein. The table has some 300,000 distinct CDR3 sequences, about 8.8% seen once. The CDR3 runs 14 residues. CDR1 and CDR2 (germline): MDHEN, SYDVKM. After removal of 3 bases from V and 9 bases from J, the junction contained 8 bases not matched to a gene. The specimen was PBMCs. V gene TRBV28 combines with J gene TRBJ1-5, with 7 bases that match TRBD1. This clonotype originated in a human donor in good health (CMV status not recorded). Some clones in this sample may be carry-over from other donors' samples. DNA of the CDR3: TGTGCCAGCAGTTTTCGGACAGGAAGAATGCCCCAGCATTGT. It specifies CASSFRTGRMPQHC.